These 14 T cell receptor beta chains originate from one sample sequenced in a study of shared clonotypes between healthy human individuals. Sequenced by immunoSEQ multiplex PCR; TCRdb stores in-frame clones only, minus some. Of millions of clones listed, less than 95% are singletons. CD8 cells regarded as naive lacked CD45RO, were positively chosen for CCR7, and omitted terminally differentiated effector memory CD45RA+ cells. The sample taken for sequencing was naive CD8+ T cells sorted from blood. All receptors derive from a young man in good health.

The chain employs TRBV13 and TRBJ2-1; D uncertain. The CDR3 loop spans 12 amino acids. Trimming left V 4 bases short and J 8 bases short, with 9 bases between. Germline lookup yields CDR1 PRHDT and CDR2 FYEKMQ (reference sequence). CDR3 bases: TGTGCCAGCAGCTCCCGTTATGATGAGCAGTTCTTC. Residues: CASSSRYDEQFF.

This rearrangement joins TRBV2 to TRBJ2-5; D is perhaps TRBD1 (6 bases). Germline V gene sequence: CDR1 SNHLY, CDR2 FYNNEI. Between the trimmed V and J ends, which lost 8 bases and 5 bases, there was a span of 15 bases. The CDR3 is made up of 13 amino acids. As DNA, the CDR3 is TGTGCCAGCTACGGGGTGCAGGGGGAGACCCAGTACTTC. Translating it yields CASYGVQGETQYF.

This rearrangement joins TRBV7-9 to TRBJ2-1; D call uncertain. V shed 1 base and J shed 4 bases, with 8 bases lying between them. This CDR3 is 14 amino acids long. Germline assignment: CDR1 SEHNR and CDR2 FQNEAQ (reference sequence). The CDR3 DNA reads TGTGCCAGCAGCTTAGATATAGCTTACAATGAGCAGTTCTTC. Its translation: CASSLDIAYNEQFF.

This clone was seen only once. The rearrangement uses TRBV27 and TRBJ2-3; TRBD2 matches 8 bases. V shed 8 bases and J 0 bases; nucleotides not matched to a gene: 4. This CDR3 has 14 residues. The germline V gene has CDR1 MNHEY and CDR2 SMNVEV (reference sequence). The CDR3 coding sequence is TGTGCCAGCGGGGTAGCGGGGAGCACAGATACGCAGTATTTT. Its protein product is CASGVAGSTDTQYF.

The V gene is TRBV2, the J gene TRBJ2-7, with D uncertain. Trimming pared 1 base from V and 3 bases from J, leaving 13 bases between. The CDR3 has 15 residues. Germline loops: CDR1 SNHLY, CDR2 FYNNEI. As DNA, the CDR3 is TGTGCCAGCAGTGAAGGGCGGCTGGCTTACTACGAGCAGTACTTC. The encoded protein is CASSEGRLAYYEQYF. Together with reference TRBV2 and TRBJ2-7, the CDR3 gives the full variable domain: EPEVTQTPSHQVTQMGQEVILRCVPISNHLYFYWYRQILGQKVEFLVSFYNNEISEKSEIFDDQFSVERPDGSNFTLKIRSTKLEDSAMYFCASSEGRLAYYEQYFGPGTRLTVT.

The chain recombines TRBV9 with TRBJ2-5; 9 bases are a match to TRBD1. V shed 3 bases, J shed 5 bases, and the junction held 8 bases outside the gene matches. The germline V gene encodes CDR1 SGDLS and CDR2 YYNGEE. The CDR3 totals 15 residues. CDR3 nucleotide sequence: TGTGCCAGCAGCGGGGGACAGGGAGTAACGGAGACCCAGTACTTC. This translates into CASSGGQGVTETQYF. The complete variable domain, with remaining parts taken from reference TRBV9 and TRBJ2-5, reads DSGVTQTPKHLITATGQRVTLRCSPRSGDLSVYWYQQSLDQGLQFLIQYYNGEERAKGNILERFSAQQFPDLHSELNLSSLELGDSALYFCASSGGQGVTETQYFGPGTRLLVL.

The V call is TRBV6-5, the J call TRBJ2-1; D unresolved. The CDR3 extends over 14 amino acids. Looked up from germline, CDR1 is MNHEY and CDR2 is SVGAGI. Trimming shortened V by 4 bases and J by 1 base, and 8 bases separated the two germline ends. For the CDR3, the DNA is TGTGCCAGCAGTTGGCTCGCGTCCTACAATGAGCAGTTCTTC. It yields the protein CASSWLASYNEQFF.

V gene TRBV27 combines with J gene TRBJ2-5; no definite D call. The CDR3 is 13 amino acids. V gave up 6 bases and J gave up 4 bases, with 12 bases separating them. Germline CDR1 reads MNHEY; CDR2 reads SMNVEV (reference sequence). CDR3 residues: CASSFGVTETQYF. The CDR3 nucleotides are TGTGCCAGCAGCTTCGGTGTAACAGAGACCCAGTACTTC.

The CDR3 loop reads CAISESISGGETQYF. The CDR3 DNA reads TGTGCCATCAGTGAGTCGATCTCTGGAGGGGAGACCCAGTACTTC. The genes are TRBV10-3 and TRBJ2-5; D is possibly TRBD2 (6 bases). Per germline, CDR1 ENHRY and CDR2 SYGVKD. V lost 0 bases and J 5 bases, leaving 13 bases between the germline ends. This CDR3 has 15 residues.

This rearrangement joins TRBV30 to TRBJ2-3; D remains unclear. Per germline, CDR1 GTSNPN and CDR2 SVGIG (reference sequence). V gave up 0 bases and J gave up 9 bases, with 10 bases separating them. The CDR3 has 12 residues. The CDR3 coding sequence is TGTGCCTGGAGTGTACAGCAGGACACGCAGTATTTT. Its translation is CAWSVQQDTQYF.

This clone appeared a single time. Other nucleotide sequences from this sample produce the same CDR3. The chain is built from TRBV4-3 and TRBJ2-7; D perhaps matches TRBD1 (6 bases). Per the germline V gene, CDR1 is LGHNA and CDR2 is YSLEER. The germline V and J ends were trimmed by 0 bases and 0 bases, with 9 bases remaining between them. This CDR3 has 15 residues. The CDR3 DNA sequence: TGCGCCAGCAGCCAAGACAAGGACAGCTCCTACGAGCAGTACTTC. It encodes CASSQDKDSSYEQYF.

The chain recombines TRBV6-1 with TRBJ2-7; D unresolved. V lost 7 bases, J lost 0 bases, and 7 bases lay in between. Germline lookup yields CDR1 MNHNS and CDR2 SASEGT. The CDR3 totals 12 residues. CDR3 protein: CASNYASYEQYF. The CDR3 coding sequence is TGTGCCAGCAACTACGCCTCCTACGAGCAGTACTTC.

This sequence joins TRBV4-3 and TRBJ2-7; D gene uncertain. Looked up from germline, CDR1 is LGHNA and CDR2 is YSLEER. The CDR3 runs 14 residues. V dropped 4 bases and J dropped 0 bases, with 10 bases sitting between them. CDR3 in DNA: TGCGCCAGCAGCCTAGAAAGGAGCTCCTACGAGCAGTACTTC. It is translated as CASSLERSSYEQYF.

The chain employs TRBV2 and TRBJ2-7, with 8 bases aligning to TRBD1. CDR3 length equals 16 residues. Trimming cost V 3 bases and J 0 bases; bases outside gene matches: 7. Germline values: CDR1 SNHLY, CDR2 FYNNEI. CDR3 DNA sequence: TGTGCCAGCAGTGATTCCACAGGGGGGCTCTCCTACGAGCAGTACTTC. Protein sequence: CASSDSTGGLSYEQYF.